This entry is about one T cell receptor (beta chain). The data were produced by immunoSEQ multiplex PCR, yet TCRdb's version contains in-frame clones alone and is incomplete. The sample comprises roughly 45,000 clones, 70% to 90% of which are singletons, and 0.88% rests with the top ten. These data are taken from a study of ipilimumab plus nivolumab after autologous stem cell transplantation. Across the whole study: The myeloma group: high-risk transplant-naive, or relapse within 3 years after first autologous transplant.

Germline CDR1 reads MGHRA; CDR2 reads YSYEKL. The CDR3 runs 15 residues. V dropped 0 bases and J dropped 7; count of bases not matched to a gene: 8. This chain uses TRBV4-1 with TRBJ2-7, with 8 bases aligning to TRBD2. Sequenced here: PBMCs, sampled in a trial of ipilimumab plus nivolumab as post-transplant consolidation. This clonotype was obtained from a male donor with multiple myeloma. The CDR3 DNA reads as TGCGCCAGCAGCCAAGATCTAGCGGGTGAGGAAGAGCAGTACTTC. Its protein product is CASSQDLAGEEEQYF.